The next 24 T cell receptor beta chains were all read from a single sample in a study of shared clonotypes between healthy human individuals. Clones were sequenced by immunoSEQ multiplex PCR, and TCRdb holds only the in-frame ones, with some missing. This table has 2 million to 2.5 million clones, around 90% appearing once. Specimen: naive CD4+ T cells from PBMCs. Subset given: CD45RA+ positively selected. The receptors shown here come from a man younger than 35 in good health. Some clones in this sample may be carry-over from other donors' samples.

The chain employs TRBV19 and TRBJ2-3, with 7 bases identical to TRBD2. This CDR3 spans 15 amino acids. V was pared by 5 bases and J by 3 bases, with 8 bases of the junction left unmatched. Germline-derived CDR1 and CDR2 are LNHDA and SQIVND (reference sequence). The CDR3 sequence: CASSGGRSGTDTQYF. The CDR3 DNA is TGTGCCAGTAGTGGCGGGAGATCGGGGACAGATACGCAGTATTTT.

With regard to this clone: The identical CDR3 is also encoded by other nucleotide sequences in the sample. CDR3 in DNA: TGTGCCAGCAGCGTGACTAGCGGAACATACAATGAGCAGTTCTTC. Translation gives CASSVTSGTYNEQFF. The chain joins TRBV9 to TRBJ2-1; 9 positions match TRBD2. The length of the CDR3 is 15 residues. The trim removed 2 bases at V and 4 bases at J, leaving 4 bases unmatched. The germline V gene encodes CDR1 SGDLS and CDR2 YYNGEE.

This rearrangement joins TRBV28 to TRBJ2-7; 7 bases line up with TRBD2. In germline, CDR1 is MDHEN, CDR2 SYDVKM. J gave up 3 bases and V 8 bases, and 10 bases lay outside the gene matches. CDR3 length equals 14 residues. The CDR3 coding sequence is TGTGCCAGCGGAACACCAACGGGGGGCTACGAGCAGTACTTC. Translated: CASGTPTGGYEQYF.

J is TRBJ1-1 and V is TRBV10-3; D ambiguous. This CDR3 is built from 13 residues. The ends were cut back, 6 bases at V and 5 bases at J, with 13 bases in the middle. Looked up from germline, CDR1 is ENHRY and CDR2 is SYGVKD. Here the CDR3 reads CAIRGNEGTEAFF. The DNA for the CDR3 is TGTGCCATCAGGGGGAACGAAGGAACTGAAGCTTTCTTT.

J is TRBJ1-1 and V is TRBV27; D is unresolved. Per germline, CDR1 MNHEY and CDR2 SMNVEV (reference sequence). The CDR3 consists of 14 residues. V lost 2 bases and J lost 3, with 10 bases in between. The CDR3 sequence is CASSLAPRDTEAFF. The CDR3 DNA reads as TGTGCCAGCAGTTTAGCCCCTCGCGACACTGAAGCTTTCTTT.

The rearrangement joins TRBV28 to TRBJ1-4; D unclear. V was cut by 3 bases and J by 5 bases, with 7 bases left in between. The V gene's germline CDR1 is MDHEN and CDR2 SYDVKM. This CDR3 has 13 amino acids. CDR3 DNA sequence: TGTGCCAGCAGTTTGTCGAGAAATGAAAAACTGTTTTTT. Protein: CASSLSRNEKLFF. The whole variable domain, remainder taken from reference TRBV28 and TRBJ1-4, is DVKVTQSSRYLVKRTGEKVFLECVQDMDHENMFWYRQDPGLGLRLIYFSYDVKMKEKGDIPEGYSVSREKKERFSLILESASTNQTSMYLCASSLSRNEKLFFGSGTQLSVL.

This clone was recorded a few times. This chain joins TRBV6-1 and TRBJ1-4; D call uncertain. The CDR3 runs to 13 residues. Germline-derived CDR1 and CDR2 are MNHNS and SASEGT. Trimming cost V 3 bases and J 7 bases, with 9 bases left between them. For the CDR3, the DNA is TGTGCCAGCAGTGAGCGAACGCCTGAAAAACTGTTTTTT. Protein: CASSERTPEKLFF.

The rearrangement joins TRBV6-5 to TRBJ1-2; D possibly corresponds to TRBD1 (5 bases). This CDR3 region has 14 residues. Deletions cut 2 bases from V and 1 base from J, with 8 bases between. The germline gives CDR1 MNHEY, CDR2 SVGAGI. The DNA for the CDR3 is TGTGCCAGCAGTTACCGGGGGGATAACTATGGCTACACCTTC. Translation: CASSYRGDNYGYTF.

The genes are TRBV5-6 and TRBJ2-5; the match to TRBD2 covers 11 bases. This CDR3 comprises 16 residues. The V gene end was trimmed by 4 bases and the J gene end by 5 bases; junction bases not matched to a gene: 10. The V gene's germline CDR1 is SGHDT and CDR2 YYEEEE. The CDR3, as DNA: TGTGCCAGCAGCATCGGGACTAGCGGAGGGGGGGAGACCCAGTACTTC. Translated, it gives CASSIGTSGGGETQYF.

The V call is TRBV20-1, the J call TRBJ1-1; 9 bases agree with TRBD1. This CDR3 contains 11 residues. Trimming at V came to 6 bases and at J to 10 bases, leaving 6 bases not matched to a gene. The germline V gene encodes CDR1 DFQATT and CDR2 SNEGSKA (reference sequence). CDR3: CSAEDRGGAFF. In nucleotides, the CDR3 is TGCAGTGCCGAGGACAGGGGTGGAGCTTTCTTT.

CDR3 DNA: TGTGCCAGCAGTCCAGGCTACTCCTACGAGCAGTACTTC. This gives the protein CASSPGYSYEQYF. J is TRBJ2-7 and V is TRBV6-5; no reliable D call. V lost 5 bases to trimming and J lost 0 bases, with 8 bases between them. Looked up from germline, CDR1 is MNHEY and CDR2 is SVGAGI. The CDR3 loop spans 13 amino acids.

This rearrangement joins TRBV11-1 to TRBJ2-3; 10 bases are a match to TRBD2. V dropped 1 base and J dropped 3; count of bases not matched to a gene: 13. The CDR3 extends over 19 amino acids. Germline V CDR1 and CDR2: SGHAT, FQDESV (reference sequence). For the CDR3, the DNA is TGTGCCAGCAGCTTAGGCCTAGCGGGAGCTCGGTTTGGTACAGATACGCAGTATTTT. The encoded protein is CASSLGLAGARFGTDTQYF.

The chain uses TRBV25-1 and TRBJ1-1; D is unresolved. The germline gives CDR1 MGHDK, CDR2 SYGVNS. Between the trimmed V and J ends, which lost 1 base and 3 bases, there was a span of 9 bases. CDR3 size: 14 residues. The CDR3 here is CASSEFREDTEAFF. CDR3 bases: TGTGCCAGCAGTGAATTTAGGGAGGACACTGAAGCTTTCTTT.

The gene calls are TRBV7-2 and TRBJ2-1, with 7 positions matching TRBD2. This CDR3 region has 14 residues. After removal of 7 bases from V and 4 bases from J, the junction contained 7 bases not matched to a gene. Germline V gene lookup returns CDR1 SGHTA and CDR2 FQGNSA. Written as DNA, the CDR3 is TGTGCCAGCATCCTGAGGGAGGGGTACAATGAGCAGTTCTTC. Amino acids: CASILREGYNEQFF.

The J gene is TRBJ1-4, the V gene TRBV5-1, with TRBD1 matching over 7 bases. This CDR3 comprises 16 residues. Germline V gives CDR1 SGHRS, CDR2 YFSETQ. With 4 bases clipped from V and 5 bases from J, the junction kept 11 bases outside the gene matches. Here the CDR3 reads CASSNGQRGGNEKLFF. CDR3 sequence (DNA): TGCGCCAGCAGCAACGGACAGCGAGGGGGCAATGAAAAACTGTTTTTT.

V gene TRBV6-5 combines with J gene TRBJ2-2, with 8 bases lining up with TRBD2. Per germline, CDR1 MNHEY and CDR2 SVGAGI. Trimming removed 6 bases from V and 5 bases from J; junction bases left unmatched: 8. The CDR3 has 15 residues. CDR3 DNA: TGTGCCAGCAGAACAGCGGGAGCGGGGACCGGGGAGCTGTTTTTT. As protein: CASRTAGAGTGELFF.

This chain uses TRBV6-6 with TRBJ1-3, with D tentatively TRBD1 (6 bases). The CDR3 spans 16 residues. The V end was cut by 6 bases, the J end by 5 bases, with 20 bases between. Germline V lookup: CDR1 MNHNY, CDR2 SVGAGI (reference sequence). CDR3 nucleotide sequence: TGTGCCAGCAGATGGTCCGAGGACAGTCCACGAAACACCATATATTTT. It encodes CASRWSEDSPRNTIYF.

The chain uses TRBV5-1 and TRBJ1-1, with D possibly matching TRBD1 (5 bases). Germline V lookup: CDR1 SGHRS, CDR2 YFSETQ. With 4 bases removed from V and 5 bases from J, the gap between germline ends came to 18 bases. The CDR3 is made up of 15 amino acids. This chain's CDR3 is CASSDGTFEGTEAFF. The DNA of the CDR3 is TGCGCCAGCAGCGACGGGACCTTTGAAGGGACTGAAGCTTTCTTT.

The CDR3 region has the DNA TGTGCCAGCAGGATTACTCCCCTTAATTCACCCCTCCACTTT. Residues: CASRITPLNSPLHF. V gene TRBV27 combines with J gene TRBJ1-6, with D hard to call. The CDR3 totals 14 residues. Germline CDR1 and CDR2: MNHEY and SMNVEV (reference sequence). The V and J ends lost 6 bases and 6 bases respectively, with 12 bases between them.

The chain employs TRBV5-1 and TRBJ2-1; D is perhaps TRBD1 (5 bases). The CDR3 loop spans 15 amino acids. The germline V gene encodes CDR1 SGHRS and CDR2 YFSETQ. Trimming cost V 4 bases and J 7 bases, with 18 bases left between them. The CDR3 protein is CASSTDPQGSNEQFF. DNA of the CDR3: TGCGCCAGCAGCACGGACCCTCAGGGCTCTAATGAGCAGTTCTTC. The variable domain in full, completed from reference TRBV5-1 and TRBJ2-1, reads KAGVTQTPRYLIKTRGQQVTLSCSPISGHRSVSWYQQTPGQGLQFLFEYFSETQRNKGNFPGRFSGRQFSNSRSEMNVSTLELGDSALYLCASSTDPQGSNEQFFGPGTRLTVL.

This chain links TRBV15 with TRBJ2-5; no definite D call. The length of the CDR3 is 14 residues. V lost 1 base, J lost 1 base, and 7 bases lay in between. Germline-derived CDR1 and CDR2 are LNHNV and YYDKDF (reference sequence). The CDR3 sequence: CATSRVSSQETQYF. The CDR3 DNA reads as TGTGCCACCAGCAGAGTTTCCAGCCAAGAGACCCAGTACTTC.

The chain combines TRBV11-2 with TRBJ2-7; D is unclear. The CDR3 is 17 amino acids. V was clipped by 5 bases and J by 7 bases, with 27 bases between them. The V gene's germline CDR1 is SGHAT and CDR2 FQNNGV. CDR3: CASSPRALRLELREQYF. As DNA, the CDR3 is TGTGCCAGCAGCCCAAGGGCTTTACGACTCGAGCTTCGGGAGCAGTACTTC.

The CDR3 here is CASSSDRGFGDGSNQPQHF. CDR3 DNA: TGTGCCAGCAGCTCAGACCGGGGGTTTGGGGACGGTAGCAATCAGCCCCAGCATTTT. V is TRBV7-9 and J is TRBJ1-5, with D tentatively TRBD1 (5 bases). Trimming cost V 4 bases and J 0 bases, with 22 bases left between them. The CDR3 spans 19 residues. Germline CDR1 SEHNR, CDR2 FQNEAQ (reference sequence).

The chain is built from TRBV6-5 and TRBJ1-1, with D maybe TRBD1 (5 bases). Trimming removed 6 bases from V and 0 bases from J, with 14 bases in between. CDR3 size: 15 residues. CDR1 MNHEY and CDR2 SVGAGI come from the germline V gene. The CDR3: CASRRPGLLNTEAFF. As DNA, the CDR3 is TGTGCCAGCAGACGCCCGGGACTGCTGAACACTGAAGCTTTCTTT.